This entry concerns a single TCR beta chain. Participants came from about two dozen US areas, aged roughly 18 to 89 years. Allocation to cohorts depended on clinical history reported by the participants. Cohort 3 recovery required two negative PCRs, clearance, or symptom resolution. These data come from a study of blood T cell repertoires in COVID-19. Study in general: There were acute and convalescent COVID-19 samples, and they came from the United States, Italy and Spain.

The repertoire was sequenced with immunoSEQ multiplex PCR; TCRdb's copy has only in-frame clones and lacks some. The sample lists hundreds of thousands of clones; around 87% were seen once. Germline V gene lookup returns CDR1 LGHNA and CDR2 YNFKEQ. This CDR3 has 14 amino acids. Losses at the gene ends were 4 bases for V and 4 bases for J; bases not matched to a gene: 6. The chain is built from TRBV4-2 and TRBJ2-5, with 7 nucleotides matching TRBD2. The sequence derives from a man between 25 and 39 years old who had recovered from COVID-19. Sample: PBMCs or T cells enriched from blood (not recorded which). DNA of the CDR3: TGTGCCAGCAGCCCGTCACCGGGGGGAGAGACCCAGTACTTC. Protein product: CASSPSPGGETQYF.